The present T cell receptor (beta chain) was sequenced within a study of CD8 T cells in Susac syndrome. The junction had 8 bases not matched to a gene; V was cut back by 5 bases and J by 7 bases. This CDR3 has 14 amino acids. This clonotype was counted once. It was with random hexamers that about 0.45 to 1 ug RNA was reverse transcribed. Multiplex immunoSEQ PCR targeted 54 Vbeta and 13 Jbeta TCR beta segments. Using its own MiXCR run on the immunoSEQ multiplex PCR reads, TCRdb lists one record per CDR3 protein. The data hold roughly 200,000 distinct CDR3 sequences, with 95% observed a single time. This TCR came from a human donor with multiple sclerosis. Specimen: CD4+ T cells from PBMCs. The gene calls are TRBV12-3 or TRBV12-4 and TRBJ1-5; 7 bases are a match to TRBD1. DNA of the CDR3: TGTGCCAGCAGTGGGTCAGGGGGTTTGCAGCCCCAGCATTTT. Amino acids: CASSGSGGLQPQHF.